This TCR beta chain was observed in a study of blood T cell repertoires in COVID-19 (dated by TCRdb to about 2020). Broadly, across the study: The collaborator samples originated in the United States, Italy and Spain and spanned the acute and convalescent phases of COVID-19. Samples were obtained from the ongoing ImmuneRACE study (first 160 participants) and from 1,254 subjects provided by 6 global collaborators. A de-identified subject ID, COVID-19 status, age in years and sex were almost always included in the sample metadata. A freely available public database, intended as a resource for researchers studying the immune response to SARS-CoV-2, is where the repertoires were released. Where available, HLA class I and class II types were taken from metadata supplied by the sample provider and were not determined by assay-based typing. The dataset comprised deeply sampled blood TCRbeta repertoires from subjects exposed to, actively infected with, or recovered from COVID-19. The prospective study material was composed of cDNA or gDNA derived from T cells, B-cell-depleted T cells, or PBMCs.

With regard to this clone: Its antigen has not been determined. The sample holds no much larger clone one base away, and base qualities are not on file.

General conclusions and limits of the study: Clinical and demographic metadata were provided uncurated, with the amount varying by source and participant.

Each collaborating institution followed its own protocols to collect whole blood in K2EDTA tubes. Collaborator samples were shipped for TCRbeta analysis as frozen whole blood, isolated PBMCs, or DNA extracted from either sample type. Including cysteine and phenylalanine, the CDR3 has 14 amino acids. Kept here is only the CDR3 DNA, which spans 42 bases and is read in frame from base 1. V is clipped by 4 bases and J by 6 bases, and the sequence between their germline boundaries is 13 bases long. The germline V gene gives CDR1 as SNHLY and CDR2 as FYNNEI. TCRbeta CDR3 regions were amplified from genomic DNA using the immunoSEQ Assay, a bias-controlled multiplex PCR. The authors processed their data as follows. The number of nucleated cells in each sample was estimated from the amplification of reference gene primers within the assay. Sequence reads were collapsed and filtered to measure the absolute abundance of every unique TCRbeta CDR3 rearrangement. For each sample, productive Simpson clonality was calculated as the square root of Simpson's diversity index over productive rearrangements. TCRdb holds this immuneACCESS table with in-frame rearrangements only. Some clones are missing; in checked studies, unresolved V genes explain under half, and the rest has no known cause. That table gives V, J and clone size, and the DNA gave D and trimming. Across this sample there are about 160,000 clones, with 90% seen only once. About a sixth of the sample comes from the top ten.

The rearrangement joined TRBV2 to TRBJ1-5; TRBD1 is perhaps the D gene, given 6 matching bases. The sample comprised peripheral blood. The TCR comes from a man between 60 and 70 years old with active or convalescent COVID-19. The CDR3 protein: CASSVGGQVQPQHF. In nucleotide form, the sequence is TGTGCCAGCAGTGTCGGGGGGCAGGTTCAGCCCCAGCATTTT.